These T cell receptor beta chains were read from a single sample in a study of OX40 agonist ivuxolimab in advanced cancers. Clones were sequenced by immunoSEQ multiplex PCR, and TCRdb holds only the in-frame ones, with some missing. The sample lists tens of thousands of clones, 87% occurring once. Here the sequenced sample was CD4+ or CD8+ T cells sorted from blood, taken in a trial of the OX40 agonist ivuxolimab. Receptors originate from an adult with an advanced solid tumor such as melanoma, head and neck, liver or kidney cancer. Each CDR3 is given with its conserved first and last residue. Where a row states a size, it is once, few, many or the class of an expanded clone; other rows omit it.

clone size | J gene | V gene | CDR3 protein
NA | TRBJ1-4 | TRBV4-1 | CASSQAWASNEKLFF
NA | TRBJ2-3 | TRBV9 | CASSGGLAGVDTQYF
NA | TRBJ2-5 | TRBV5-4 | CASSVRDFQETQYF
NA | TRBJ2-7 | TRBV14 | CASSPYRGRFSYEQYF
NA | TRBJ1-1 | TRBV7-9 | CASSLDGGQNTEAFF
NA | TRBJ1-3 | TRBV7-8 | CASSLAPAGSGNTIYF
NA | TRBJ1-1 | TRBV15 | CATSRGQSGTEAFF
once | TRBJ2-2 | TRBV19 | CASSPTTSGGAGPGELFF
NA | TRBJ2-5 | TRBV18 | CASSRQGERDETQYF
NA | TRBJ1-2 | TRBV28 | CASGLDGANGYTF
NA | TRBJ1-1 | TRBV2 | CASSELWGRNTEAFF
NA | TRBJ1-5 | TRBV7-8 | CASSFLDSHQPQHF
few | TRBJ1-5 | TRBV19 | CASSGGQAPNQPQHF
NA | TRBJ2-1 | TRBV5-1 | CASQIGRSYNEQFF
NA | TRBJ2-5 | TRBV10-3 | CAISEWPAQETQYF
NA | TRBJ2-3 | TRBV18 | CASSPDFTDTQYF
NA | TRBJ1-3 | TRBV7-8 | CASSLFGSSGNTIYF
NA | TRBJ1-2 | TRBV10-2 | CASSEIGQGFGGYTF
few | TRBJ2-3 | TRBV6-4 | CASSVSASTDTQYF
NA | TRBJ2-3 | TRBV10-3 | CAISARLAGGGDTQYF
once | TRBJ1-5 | TRBV6-1 | CASSVGLYSNQPQHF
NA | TRBJ2-5 | TRBV6-5 | CATMGAGASQETQYF
NA | TRBJ2-1 | TRBV6-1 | CASSDWRTGANEQFF
once | TRBJ1-2 | TRBV6-1 | CASSEGWGQDYGYTF
NA | TRBJ1-1 | TRBV9 | CASSVGLSVGNTEAFF
NA | TRBJ2-3 | TRBV10-1 | CASSLGDFTDTQYF
NA | TRBJ1-1 | TRBV5-1 | CASSLQGMNTEAFF
few | TRBJ1-4 | TRBV28 | CASKRFEKLFF
NA | TRBJ2-2 | TRBV9 | CASSSGTGELFF
NA | TRBJ2-5 | TRBV30 | CAWRGQGQETQYF
NA | TRBJ2-1 | TRBV5-1 | CASSLAGAGKNEQFF
NA | TRBJ1-1 | TRBV10-3 | CATTGGLNTEAFF
once | TRBJ2-7 | TRBV28 | CASSSPGQGSYEQYF
NA | TRBJ1-5 | TRBV18 | CASSLNRGGQPQHF
NA | TRBJ2-1 | TRBV7-8 | CASSPRRGGLISSLVNEQFF
once | TRBJ1-4 | TRBV30 | CAWSVRGLDEKLFF
NA | TRBJ1-1 | TRBV6-5 | CASRDGGTEAFF
NA | TRBJ1-2 | TRBV2 | CASRRTGDGYTF
NA | TRBJ2-5 | TRBV19 | CASSIRGMGGPLETQYF
NA | TRBJ2-7 | TRBV28 | CASSVLKGAFYF
NA | TRBJ2-7 | TRBV7-9 | CASGHGTSYEQYF
NA | TRBJ1-1 | TRBV29-1 | CSVGNRESGLTEAFF
NA | TRBJ1-4 | TRBV6-1 | CAIHPGTGHEKLFF
NA | TRBJ2-3 | TRBV6-1 | CASKGGATDTQYF
NA | TRBJ1-1 | TRBV6-5 | CASRSGGAGNTEAFF
few | TRBJ1-4 | TRBV19 | CASSPQGRPNEKLFF
NA | TRBJ2-7 | TRBV7-2 | CASSLGPGQYF
NA | TRBJ2-6 | TRBV5-6 | CASSPDRVTLSGANVLTF
few | TRBJ1-6 | TRBV6-1 | CASSHDRTVQSPLHF
NA | TRBJ2-5 | TRBV4-1 | CASSRGLQETQYF
NA | TRBJ2-7 | TRBV19 | CASSRNAYSYEQYF
few | TRBJ2-6 | TRBV1 | CTSSQVKYTGDSSGANVLTF
NA | TRBJ2-5 | TRBV19 | CASSRSPAGETQYF
NA | TRBJ1-4 | TRBV9 | CASSVVDNEKLFF
NA | TRBJ2-2 | TRBV30 | CAFTLLRATGELFF
NA | TRBJ2-3 | TRBV7-7 | CASSRSTGGTDTQYF
NA | TRBJ1-4 | TRBV14 | CASSQQGLGEKLFF
NA | TRBJ1-5 | TRBV6-5 | CASRVTQRTNQPQHF
NA | TRBJ1-2 | TRBV19 | CASSIGGTSLYGYTF